The 26 T cell receptor beta chains in this list originate from one sample, sequenced in a study of identifying expanded T cells in peripheral blood (dated by TCRdb to 2018 to 2020). The library relied on the immunoSEQ multiplex PCR assay. TCRdb obtained this table from immuneACCESS and retained in-frame rearrangements with V and J assigned. These tables miss some clones; where compared with another copy, unresolved V genes account for less than half of the shortfall, and the remainder is unexplained. The sample table lists more than 55,000 clones, over 75% of them with a count of one. Approximately 4.5% of the sample goes to the ten largest clones. Specimen: blood. The receptors stem from a person aged 18 to 75 in good health.

This clone was detected a few times. The J gene is TRBJ2-7, the V gene TRBV30; 9 bases line up with TRBD1. Unmatched junction bases numbered 1, after V lost 7 bases and J lost 3 bases. The CDR3 spans 11 residues. Germline CDR1 reads GTSNPN; CDR2 reads SVGIG (reference sequence). CDR3 loop: CASGQGYEQYF. CDR3 coding DNA: TGTGCCTCGGGACAGGGCTACGAGCAGTACTTC.

The rearrangement links TRBV6-1 to TRBJ2-6; D unresolved. Germline V gene data show CDR1 as MNHNS and CDR2 as SASEGT. CDR3 length: 15 amino acids. The V end was cut by 3 bases, the J end by 3 bases, with 9 bases between. The CDR3 sequence: CASSEETSGANVLTF. The CDR3 coding sequence is TGTGCCAGCAGTGAGGAGACGAGTGGGGCCAACGTCCTGACTTTC.

The rearrangement uses TRBV5-1 and TRBJ2-3; 9 bases match TRBD1. This CDR3 comprises 14 residues. Trimming at V came to 2 bases and at J to 4 bases, leaving 2 bases not matched to a gene. Germline loops: CDR1 SGHRS, CDR2 YFSETQ. CDR3 sequence (DNA): TGCGCCAGCAGCTTCGGGACAGGGTCAGATACGCAGTATTTT. Translated, it gives CASSFGTGSDTQYF.

The J gene is TRBJ1-2, the V gene TRBV2; 7 bases line up with TRBD1. There are 14 residues in the CDR3. The germline CDR1 and CDR2 sequences are SNHLY and FYNNEI. The V segment lost 1 base and the J segment 4 bases; nucleotides outside the gene matches: 3. The CDR3 loop reads CASSEDRGTYGYTF. DNA for the CDR3: TGTGCCAGCAGTGAAGACAGGGGTACCTATGGCTACACCTTC.

This clone was seen only once. The chain recombines TRBV28 with TRBJ1-1; D possibly corresponds to TRBD1 (5 bases). The CDR3 length is 14 residues. Per the germline V gene, CDR1 is MDHEN and CDR2 is SYDVKM. V gave up 7 bases and J gave up 2 bases, with 14 bases separating them. This CDR3 reads CASTPAGLNTEAFF. The CDR3 DNA is TGTGCCAGCACTCCCGCAGGGCTTAACACTGAAGCTTTCTTT.

The V call is TRBV29-1, the J call TRBJ1-1; no reliable D call. Looked up from germline, CDR1 is SQVTM and CDR2 is ANQGSEA. The CDR3 spans 11 residues. V lost 6 bases, J lost 3 bases, and 8 bases lay in between. This chain's CDR3 is CSVPRDTEAFF. The CDR3 DNA reads TGCAGCGTCCCCAGAGACACTGAAGCTTTCTTT.

The genes are TRBV20-1 and TRBJ1-2; D call uncertain. Trimming left V 3 bases short and J 10 bases short, with 9 bases between. Looked up from germline, CDR1 is DFQATT and CDR2 is SNEGSKA (reference sequence). The CDR3 runs to 10 residues. The DNA for the CDR3 is TGCAGTGCTAGTAAGTCCGCCTACACCTTC. This encodes CSASKSAYTF.

This chain uses TRBV30 with TRBJ2-2; no definite D call. The CDR3 has 14 amino acids. The V gene's germline CDR1 is GTSNPN and CDR2 SVGIG (reference sequence). The ends were cut back, 3 bases at V and 0 bases at J, with 8 bases in the middle. CDR3 amino acids: CAWRVSPNTGELFF. The CDR3 DNA reads as TGTGCCTGGAGGGTATCCCCGAACACCGGGGAGCTGTTTTTT.

V and J are TRBV10-3 and TRBJ1-6; D ambiguous. The CDR3 runs 15 residues. Germline V gene sequence: CDR1 ENHRY, CDR2 SYGVKD. V gave up 0 bases and J gave up 5 bases, with 8 bases separating them. Written as DNA, the CDR3 is TGTGCCATCAGTGAGTCGCACGCGGATAATTCACCCCTCCACTTT. Encoded protein: CAISESHADNSPLHF.

This chain connects TRBV4-2 to TRBJ2-1, with D uncertain. The CDR3 covers 15 residues. Germline V gene data show CDR1 as LGHNA and CDR2 as YNFKEQ. The V end was cut by 0 bases, the J end by 8 bases, with 14 bases between. CDR3 region: CASSQEDGGLYEQFF. CDR3 bases: TGTGCCAGCAGCCAAGAGGACGGCGGCCTCTATGAGCAGTTCTTC.

The chain couples TRBV18 to TRBJ2-3, with D possibly being TRBD1 (6 bases). Per the germline V gene, CDR1 is KGHSH and CDR2 is LQKENI. This CDR3 comprises 14 residues. V was clipped by 8 bases and J by 2 bases, with 14 bases between them. This CDR3 reads CASTSRDTTDTQYF. The DNA for the CDR3 is TGTGCCAGCACGTCCCGGGACACCACAGATACGCAGTATTTT.

V is TRBV29-1 and J is TRBJ1-3, with a tentative D call TRBD1 (6 bases). V was cut by 0 bases and J by 0 bases, with 15 bases left in between. The CDR3 length is 17 residues. Per germline, CDR1 SQVTM and CDR2 ANQGSEA. DNA of the CDR3: TGCAGCGTTGAAGATCTTACGGGACAATTCTCTGGAAACACCATATATTTT. This encodes CSVEDLTGQFSGNTIYF. Supplemented by reference TRBV29-1 and TRBJ1-3, the full variable domain reads SAVISQKPSRDICQRGTSLTIQCQVDSQVTMMFWYRQQPGQSLTLIATANQGSEATYESGFVIDKFPISRPNLTFSTLTVSNMSPEDSSIYLCSVEDLTGQFSGNTIYFGEGSWLTVV.

The chain recombines TRBV27 with TRBJ2-5; no reliable D call. Per germline, CDR1 MNHEY and CDR2 SMNVEV (reference sequence). Trimming took off 7 bases at V and 1 base at J, with 7 bases between the two ends. The CDR3 runs to 12 residues. The chain's CDR3 is CASMGIQETQYF. The CDR3 DNA reads as TGTGCCAGCATGGGCATCCAAGAGACCCAGTACTTC.

The rearrangement uses TRBV5-4 and TRBJ2-5, with D tentatively TRBD1 (8 bases). The germline CDR1 and CDR2 sequences are SGHNT and YYREEE (reference sequence). This CDR3 is built from 14 residues. V lost 5 bases and J 7 bases, leaving 18 bases between the germline ends. The CDR3 reads CASSTDREGATQYF. In DNA, the CDR3 is TGTGCCAGCAGTACGGACAGGGAGGGAGCGACCCAGTACTTC.

Comment on this clone: A junction boundary mismatches the germline segment, possibly from a read error. The chain is built from TRBV30 and TRBJ2-7, with a possible D match to TRBD2 (6 bases). The CDR3 has 11 residues. Germline V lookup: CDR1 GTSNPN, CDR2 SVGIG (reference sequence). CDR3 bases: TGCCCCCTAGCGTTGGGGTACGAGCAGTACTTC. This codes for CPLALGYEQYF.

The CDR3 region has the DNA TGCAGCGTTGCACACAAAAACATTCAGTACTTC. It encodes CSVAHKNIQYF. The genes are TRBV29-1 and TRBJ2-4; D is undetermined. Germline lookup yields CDR1 SQVTM and CDR2 ANQGSEA. This CDR3 comprises 11 residues. V was shortened by 4 bases and J by 3 bases, with 4 bases between the two germline ends.

This clone was seen a handful of times. The J gene is TRBJ2-1, the V gene TRBV19; 7 bases align to TRBD2. The V and J ends lost 6 bases and 7 bases, in that order; junction bases with no gene match: 6. The CDR3 length is 13 residues. In germline, CDR1 is LNHDA, CDR2 SQIVND (reference sequence). The CDR3 sequence is CASSVQLANEQFF. DNA of the CDR3: TGTGCCAGTAGCGTCCAACTAGCGAATGAGCAGTTCTTC.

The chain links TRBV7-2 to TRBJ2-3; a possible D gene is TRBD2 (6 bases). CDR3 length: 13 residues. Trimming pared 4 bases from V and 11 bases from J, leaving 16 bases between. Germline loops: CDR1 SGHTA, CDR2 FQGNSA. Here the CDR3 reads CASSWTTPEGQYF. The CDR3, as DNA: TGTGCCAGCAGCTGGACTACCCCAGAAGGGCAGTATTTT.

This chain uses TRBV7-6 with TRBJ2-2, with D possibly being TRBD1 (5 bases). V was trimmed by 3 bases and J by 6 bases, leaving 14 bases between them. The CDR3 has 15 residues. The germline V gene has CDR1 SGHVS and CDR2 FNYEAQ. CDR3 in DNA: TGTGCCAGCAGCTTTAGGGCAGGGTCCCCCGGGGAGCTGTTTTTT. Its translation: CASSFRAGSPGELFF.

J is TRBJ1-6 and V is TRBV6-6; 10 bases map to TRBD1. The V gene end was trimmed by 0 bases and the J gene end by 8 bases; junction bases not matched to a gene: 4. The CDR3 loop spans 16 amino acids. Germline CDR1 MNHNY, CDR2 SVGAGI (reference sequence). CDR3 in amino acids: CASSYSGGTGDSPLHF. DNA of the CDR3: TGTGCCAGCAGTTACTCAGGGGGGACAGGGGATTCACCCCTCCACTTT.

In DNA, the CDR3 is TGTGCCAGCAGCCCACCCCGAAGCTCTGGGGCCAACGTCCTGACTTTC. Encoded protein: CASSPPRSSGANVLTF. The gene calls are TRBV7-8 and TRBJ2-6; D gene unclear. Germline-derived CDR1 and CDR2 are SGHVS and FQNEAQ. The CDR3 contains 16 residues. V was cut by 5 bases and J by 0 bases, with 11 bases left in between. The variable domain in full, with the rest retrieved from reference TRBV7-8 and TRBJ2-6, is GAGVSQSPRYKVAKRGQDVALRCDPISGHVSLFWYQQALGQGPEFLTYFQNEAQLDKSGLPSDRFFAERPEGSVSTLKIQRTQQEDSAVYLCASSPPRSSGANVLTFGAGSRLTVL.

V usage is TRBV7-9 and J usage is TRBJ2-1; 8 bases map to TRBD1. With 5 bases clipped from V and 2 bases from J, the junction kept 8 bases outside the gene matches. Per the germline V gene, CDR1 is SEHNR and CDR2 is FQNEAQ (reference sequence). The CDR3 has 16 amino acids. Here the CDR3 reads CASSLLGQAAYNEQFF. Written as DNA, the CDR3 is TGTGCCAGCAGCCTATTGGGACAGGCCGCCTACAATGAGCAGTTCTTC.

Here the CDR3 DNA reads TGTGCCAGCAGACTTAGCGGGGGGGCTTCCGGGGAGCTGTTTTTT. It encodes CASRLSGGASGELFF. The chain recombines TRBV6-5 with TRBJ2-2; 11 bases map to TRBD2. The CDR3 consists of 15 residues. V was clipped by 6 bases and J by 6 bases; unmatched bases: 6. Looked up from germline, CDR1 is MNHEY and CDR2 is SVGAGI.

This chain uses TRBV15 with TRBJ2-3; D possibly corresponds to TRBD1 (5 bases). Germline V gene data show CDR1 as LNHNV and CDR2 as YYDKDF (reference sequence). The CDR3 covers 15 residues. The ends were cut back, 0 bases at V and 8 bases at J, with 15 bases in the middle. The CDR3 DNA reads as TGTGCCACCAGCAGAGATCGGACATTTTCGAGTACGCAGTATTTT. Its protein product is CATSRDRTFSSTQYF.

This clone appeared a single time. This chain joins TRBV10-3 and TRBJ2-5; D is unclear. Trimming left V 3 bases short and J 1 base short, with 9 bases between. The germline V gene encodes CDR1 ENHRY and CDR2 SYGVKD. CDR3 length: 14 residues. CDR3 loop: CAISDAASQETQYF. As DNA, the CDR3 is TGTGCCATCAGTGATGCGGCGAGCCAAGAGACCCAGTACTTC.

The V and J genes are TRBV18 and TRBJ2-6; D assignment may be TRBD1 or TRBD2 (5 bases each). Germline V CDR1 and CDR2: KGHSH, LQKENI. The V and J ends lost 2 bases and 4 bases respectively, with 12 bases between them. The CDR3 spans 16 residues. The CDR3 nucleotides are TGTGCCAGCTCACCAAGAGGGGCTAACGGGGCCAACGTCCTGACTTTC. This translates into CASSPRGANGANVLTF.